This T cell receptor beta chain came from a study of T cells expressing NK-cell markers. CDR1 is MDHEN, CDR2 SYDVKM, per germline. The CDR3 runs 15 residues. TCRdb reworked the 5' RACE reads into one entry per CDR3 protein, no DNA. The table for this sample gives about 400,000 distinct CDR3 sequences. This chain connects TRBV28 to TRBJ2-1; the D call from TCRdb, TRBD1, cannot be confirmed without DNA. The TCR was taken from a woman aged 50 to 60 in good health. The material sequenced was blood T cells: a sorted CD56 or NKG2C T cell subset, CD4+ or CD8+ T cells, or bulk PBMC T cells (not recorded which). This CDR3 is CASAIWPGTNNEQFF. Complete variable domain (other parts from reference TRBV28 and TRBJ2-1): DVKVTQSSRYLVKRTGEKVFLECVQDMDHENMFWYRQDPGLGLRLIYFSYDVKMKEKGDIPEGYSVSREKKERFSLILESASTNQTSMYLCASAIWPGTNNEQFFGPGTRLTVL.